Listed below are T cell receptor beta chains from one sample, sequenced in a study of OX40 agonist ivuxolimab in advanced cancers. Repertoires were generated with immunoSEQ multiplex PCR, while TCRdb's copy carries only in-frame clones and drops some. The sample lists some 30,000 clones; roughly 84% were seen once. The sample here was CD4+ or CD8+ T cells sorted from blood, taken in a trial of the OX40 agonist ivuxolimab. These receptors were obtained from an adult with an advanced solid tumor such as melanoma, head and neck, liver or kidney cancer. The CDR3 runs from the conserved cysteine through the conserved F or W. The D gene is left open where the match is weak. Clone size is given for some rows only: seen once, a few or many times, or a class if the clone is expanded.

abundance	v_gene	j_gene	d_gene	len	CDR3aa	CDR3nt
medium-sized	TRBV2	TRBJ2-7	NA	13	CASLLLGSYEQYF	TGTGCCAGCCTTTTATTAGGCAGCTACGAGCAGTACTTC
NA	TRBV19	TRBJ1-2	NA	15	CASSILGGTNYGYTF	TGTGCCAGTAGTATATTAGGAGGGACCAACTATGGCTACACCTTC
NA	TRBV15	TRBJ2-3	NA	15	CATSRETGSTDTQYF	TGTGCCACCAGCAGAGAAACAGGGAGTACAGATACGCAGTATTTT
NA	TRBV7-9	TRBJ1-2	TRBD1	14	CASKLSGQGYGYTF	TGTGCCAGCAAACTATCGGGACAGGGCTATGGCTACACCTTC
NA	TRBV27	TRBJ2-5	NA	13	CASMDGVQETQYF	TGTGCCAGCATGGACGGGGTCCAAGAGACCCAGTACTTC
NA	TRBV28	TRBJ1-5	NA	15	CASSLLGTLNQPQHF	TGTGCCAGCAGTTTATTGGGCACCCTAAATCAGCCCCAGCATTTT
once	TRBV10-3	TRBJ1-2	TRBD1	14	CAISDDRGNYGYTF	TGTGCCATCAGTGATGACAGGGGAAACTATGGCTACACCTTC
NA	TRBV6-6	TRBJ1-5	NA	16	CASSSAWGDSNQPQHF	TGTGCCAGCAGCTCGGCCTGGGGAGATAGCAATCAGCCCCAGCATTTT
NA	TRBV5-4	TRBJ2-7	TRBD1	12	CASSWTGAEQYF	TGTGCCAGCAGCTGGACAGGGGCCGAGCAGTACTTC
NA	TRBV5-1	TRBJ2-7	NA	14	CASSSWDGTYEQYF	TGCGCCAGCAGTAGTTGGGACGGAACCTACGAGCAGTACTTC